The next 30 T cell receptor beta chains were all read from a single sample in a study of blood T cell repertoires in COVID-19. The table came from immunoSEQ multiplex PCR; TCRdb's copy has only in-frame clones and leaves some out. The data show about 89,000 clones, with about 78% seen just once and under 15% held by the top ten. The sequenced sample was peripheral blood. The receptors originated from a woman aged 80 or over with acute or convalescent COVID-19.

The J gene is TRBJ1-1, the V gene TRBV4-2; the match to TRBD1 covers 7 bases. Germline CDR1 and CDR2: LGHNA and YNFKEQ. The V and J ends lost 2 bases and 5 bases, in that order; junction bases with no gene match: 8. The CDR3 extends over 15 amino acids. CDR3 DNA sequence: TGTGCCAGCAGCCAAAAACAGGGGTTGGGAACTGAAGCTTTCTTT. Its protein product is CASSQKQGLGTEAFF.

This clone was counted a few times. The V gene is TRBV24-1, the J gene TRBJ2-2; a weak D match, TRBD2 (7 bases). Germline lookup yields CDR1 KGHDR and CDR2 SFDVKD. There are 18 residues in the CDR3. The germline V and J ends were trimmed by 3 bases and 4 bases, with 20 bases remaining between them. CDR3 nucleotide sequence: TGTGCCACCAGTGATGGGAGGGGGGCATCTGCCCCCACCGGGGAGCTGTTTTTT. Protein: CATSDGRGASAPTGELFF.

The chain combines TRBV9 with TRBJ1-6, with D possibly TRBD1 on 6 matching bases. CDR1 and CDR2 from the germline V gene are SGDLS and YYNGEE. The CDR3 spans 16 residues. V was shortened by 4 bases and J by 6 bases, with 17 bases between the two germline ends. The CDR3 coding sequence is TGTGCCAGCAGCCCAGAGGGTACAGGGATTAATTCACCCCTCCACTTT. Amino acids: CASSPEGTGINSPLHF.

This chain links TRBV7-2 with TRBJ2-3, with D tentatively TRBD2 (5 bases). CDR3 length: 13 residues. V lost 0 bases, J lost 6 bases, and 7 bases lay in between. Germline loops: CDR1 SGHTA, CDR2 FQGNSA. CDR3 residues: CASSLAPGDTQYF. CDR3 coding DNA: TGTGCCAGCAGCTTAGCGCCGGGGGATACGCAGTATTTT.

The J gene is TRBJ1-5, the V gene TRBV5-1, with 7 nucleotides matching TRBD1. The CDR3 consists of 16 residues. Germline loops: CDR1 SGHRS, CDR2 YFSETQ. The V gene end was trimmed by 4 bases and the J gene end by 0 bases; junction bases not matched to a gene: 7. This CDR3 is CASSETTGVSNQPQHF. The CDR3 nucleotides are TGCGCCAGCAGCGAAACAACAGGGGTTAGCAATCAGCCCCAGCATTTT.

V and J are TRBV2 and TRBJ2-7; D is uncertain. CDR3 length equals 14 residues. Germline CDR1 reads SNHLY; CDR2 reads FYNNEI. The V end was cut by 5 bases, the J end by 1 base, with 12 bases between. The CDR3 loop reads CASSPRASSYEQYF. In nucleotides, the CDR3 is TGTGCCAGCAGTCCCCGCGCTAGTTCCTACGAGCAGTACTTC.

This chain uses TRBV30 with TRBJ2-3, with 11 bases lining up with TRBD2. Germline-derived CDR1 and CDR2 are GTSNPN and SVGIG (reference sequence). This CDR3 spans 17 amino acids. V was pared by 0 bases and J by 7 bases, with 12 bases of the junction left unmatched. The DNA for the CDR3 is TGTGCCTGGAGTGTACGGGGTAGCGGGGGGGCACCACATACGCAGTATTTT. This gives the protein CAWSVRGSGGAPHTQYF. Looking up the rest from reference TRBV30 and TRBJ2-3 gives the full variable domain: SQTIHQWPATLVQPVGSPLSLECTVEGTSNPNLYWYRQAAGRGLQLLFYSVGIGQISSEVPQNLSASRPQDRQFILSSKKLLLSDSGFYLCAWSVRGSGGAPHTQYFGPGTRLTVL.

In this sample, this clone turned up once. The chain combines TRBV6-5 with TRBJ2-2, with TRBD1 matching 9 bases. In germline, CDR1 is MNHEY, CDR2 SVGAGI. The ends lost 6 bases at V and 7 bases at J; junction bases unmatched: 6. This CDR3 has 14 residues. The CDR3 loop is CASRGQGVHGELFF. CDR3 DNA: TGTGCCAGCAGGGGACAGGGAGTCCACGGGGAGCTGTTTTTT.

In nucleotides, the CDR3 is TGTGCCAGCAGACCCGGCACAGGGCGCAACACTGAAGCTTTCTTT. This codes for CASRPGTGRNTEAFF. The chain links TRBV28 to TRBJ1-1; D perhaps matches TRBD1 (6 bases). Germline CDR1 MDHEN, CDR2 SYDVKM. Trimming took 6 bases from V and 2 from J, leaving 16 bases between them. The CDR3 sequence is 15 residues long.

The chain uses TRBV6-5 and TRBJ2-7; 8 bases fit TRBD1. In germline, CDR1 is MNHEY, CDR2 SVGAGI. The CDR3 is 14 amino acids. The trim removed 6 bases at V and 0 bases at J, leaving 4 bases unmatched. Here the CDR3 reads CASRTGGSSYEQYF. In nucleotides, the CDR3 is TGTGCCAGCAGAACAGGGGGGAGCTCCTACGAGCAGTACTTC.

This clone appeared a single time. V and J are TRBV4-2 and TRBJ2-3, with 8 bases lining up with TRBD2. Germline V gives CDR1 LGHNA, CDR2 YNFKEQ. CDR3 length equals 18 residues. V shed 0 bases and J 5 bases; nucleotides not matched to a gene: 13. DNA of the CDR3: TGTGCCAGCAGCCAAGATCAGAGAGCGGGGGAGTTCGGAGATACGCAGTATTTT. It codes for CASSQDQRAGEFGDTQYF.

This clone has only a few counts. The chain couples TRBV5-1 to TRBJ1-2, with a tentative D call TRBD1 (5 bases). The CDR3 loop spans 12 amino acids. The V gene lost 5 bases and the J gene lost 4 bases, with 9 bases spanning the gap. Germline V CDR1 and CDR2: SGHRS, YFSETQ. CDR3 protein: CASRRQSYGYTF. DNA for the CDR3: TGCGCCAGCAGACGACAGAGCTATGGCTACACCTTC.

The chain is built from TRBV9 and TRBJ2-2; D perhaps matches TRBD1 (6 bases). Germline lookup yields CDR1 SGDLS and CDR2 YYNGEE. Trimming removed 3 bases at V and 4 bases at J, with 16 bases between. This CDR3 is built from 16 residues. The DNA of the CDR3 is TGTGCCAGCAGCGATTACAGGGAAGGTCTCACCGGGGAGCTGTTTTTT. Its translation: CASSDYREGLTGELFF.

This clone was observed a single time. V usage is TRBV2 and J usage is TRBJ2-5; possible D gene TRBD1, 6 bases. This CDR3 has 16 residues. Germline V gives CDR1 SNHLY, CDR2 FYNNEI. The V end was cut by 5 bases, the J end by 2 bases, with 18 bases between. The CDR3 sequence is CASSRSGTLAQETQYF. In nucleotides, the CDR3 is TGTGCCAGCAGTAGATCCGGGACACTCGCACAAGAGACCCAGTACTTC.

The V call is TRBV20-1, the J call TRBJ1-1; no clear D. The ends were cut back, 3 bases at V and 0 bases at J, with 8 bases in the middle. The CDR3 sequence is 13 residues long. The germline CDR1 and CDR2 sequences are DFQATT and SNEGSKA (reference sequence). The CDR3 spells CSASLVMNTEAFF. CDR3 DNA: TGCAGTGCTAGTTTAGTCATGAACACTGAAGCTTTCTTT.

The chain uses TRBV28 and TRBJ1-2; no definite D call. Germline V gene sequence: CDR1 MDHEN, CDR2 SYDVKM. Trimming took off 5 bases at V and 6 bases at J, with 13 bases between the two ends. This CDR3 spans 13 amino acids. This CDR3 is CASSPGRGDGYTF. The CDR3 DNA sequence: TGTGCCAGCAGTCCCGGACGGGGAGATGGCTACACCTTC.

This clone was seen once. V usage is TRBV9 and J usage is TRBJ1-3, with D maybe TRBD1 (6 bases). CDR1 is SGDLS, CDR2 YYNGEE, per germline. The CDR3 sequence is 14 residues long. Deletions cut 0 bases from V and 7 bases from J, with 11 bases between. The CDR3 DNA reads as TGTGCCAGCAGCGTAGATGGGGGGGCGAACACCATATATTTT. It is translated as CASSVDGGANTIYF.

The rearrangement uses TRBV5-4 and TRBJ2-7, with D perhaps TRBD1 (6 bases). V dropped 0 bases and J dropped 2 bases, with 9 bases sitting between them. Per germline, CDR1 SGHNT and CDR2 YYREEE (reference sequence). The CDR3 has 14 amino acids. CDR3 sequence (DNA): TGTGCCAGCAGCTTGGCCCAGGGGCCCTACGAGCAGTACTTC. Its protein product is CASSLAQGPYEQYF.

The rearrangement uses TRBV5-1 and TRBJ2-5; 14 nucleotides line up with TRBD2. The CDR3 contains 15 residues. Trimming at V came to 4 bases and at J to 3 bases, leaving 2 bases not matched to a gene. The germline V gene encodes CDR1 SGHRS and CDR2 YFSETQ. CDR3 loop: CASSKGLAGEETQYF. For the CDR3, the DNA is TGCGCCAGCAGCAAGGGACTAGCGGGGGAAGAGACCCAGTACTTC.

V and J are TRBV28 and TRBJ1-6; 7 bases map to TRBD1. Looked up from germline, CDR1 is MDHEN and CDR2 is SYDVKM. Trimming at V came to 3 bases and at J to 3 bases, leaving 11 bases not matched to a gene. The CDR3 runs 18 residues. CDR3 coding DNA: TGTGCCAGCAGTTTTGAACGGACAGGCACTCTCTATAATTCACCCCTCCACTTT. It codes for CASSFERTGTLYNSPLHF.

The rearrangement links TRBV5-4 to TRBJ2-1; 12 bases map to TRBD2. With 0 bases clipped from V and 10 bases from J, the junction kept 5 bases outside the gene matches. Germline CDR1 SGHNT, CDR2 YYREEE (reference sequence). CDR3 length: 15 residues. The CDR3 here is CASSLGLAGGQEQFF. Here the CDR3 DNA reads TGTGCCAGCAGCTTGGGGCTAGCGGGGGGGCAAGAGCAGTTCTTC.

This chain links TRBV9 with TRBJ2-2; D perhaps matches TRBD2 (6 bases). CDR1 and CDR2 (germline): SGDLS, YYNGEE. This CDR3 has 16 residues. Trimming removed 4 bases at V and 1 base at J, with 14 bases between. The CDR3 region has the DNA TGTGCCAGCAGCCGCGGCGGGCGGGGGAACACCGGGGAGCTGTTTTTT. Its protein is CASSRGGRGNTGELFF.

The chain joins TRBV27 to TRBJ2-1, with D possibly TRBD2 on 5 matching bases. The ends were cut back, 7 bases at V and 5 bases at J, with 15 bases in the middle. This CDR3 region has 14 residues. CDR1 and CDR2 from the germline V gene are MNHEY and SMNVEV (reference sequence). The CDR3 nucleotides read TGTGCCAGCAATCTCCGCGGGTCCCACAATGAGCAGTTCTTC. Encoded protein: CASNLRGSHNEQFF.

The CDR3 bases are TGCGCCAGCAGCTTGACAGTTAATGAAAAACTGTTTTTT. Its protein is CASSLTVNEKLFF. The chain is built from TRBV5-1 and TRBJ1-4; D is uncertain. The CDR3 runs to 13 residues. Germline V gives CDR1 SGHRS, CDR2 YFSETQ. The V and J ends lost 1 base and 4 bases respectively, with 5 bases between them.

The chain joins TRBV20-1 to TRBJ2-3; a possible D gene is TRBD2 (6 bases). Trimming removed 3 bases from V and 1 base from J, with 11 bases in between. The length of the CDR3 is 14 residues. Germline loops: CDR1 DFQATT, CDR2 SNEGSKA (reference sequence). DNA of the CDR3: TGCAGTGCTAGTACCGCTAGCGGCACAGATACGCAGTATTTT. Translating it yields CSASTASGTDTQYF.

J is TRBJ2-7 and V is TRBV6-2 or TRBV6-3; D perhaps matches TRBD1 (7 bases). The CDR3 consists of 17 residues. Between the trimmed V and J ends, which lost 2 bases and 7 bases, there was a span of 24 bases. Germline CDR1 is MNHEY and CDR2 is SVGEGT. CDR3: CASSYTQGGQRLGEQYF. In DNA form, the CDR3 reads TGTGCCAGCAGTTACACCCAGGGGGGACAGCGCCTAGGGGAGCAGTACTTC.

V usage is TRBV18 and J usage is TRBJ1-1; D is uncertain. Germline V gives CDR1 KGHSH, CDR2 LQKENI. Between the trimmed V and J ends, which lost 3 bases and 3 bases, there was a span of 8 bases. The CDR3 covers 13 residues. CDR3 nucleotides: TGTGCCAGCTCACCCTTTCCGTACACTGAAGCTTTCTTT. It yields the protein CASSPFPYTEAFF.

The CDR3 DNA is TGTGCCACCAGTGATACAGGGGGAGGTAATGGCTACACCTTC. It yields the protein CATSDTGGGNGYTF. The genes are TRBV24-1 and TRBJ1-2; 8 bases fit TRBD1. Unmatched junction bases numbered 5, after V lost 3 bases and J lost 6 bases. CDR1 and CDR2 from the germline V gene are KGHDR and SFDVKD. This CDR3 is 14 amino acids long.

The J gene is TRBJ1-2, the V gene TRBV3-1 (or the pseudogene TRBV3-2); D may be TRBD1 (6 bases). V was shortened by 3 bases and J by 1 base, with 9 bases between the two germline ends. This CDR3 is built from 14 residues. Germline lookup yields CDR1 LGHDT and CDR2 YNNKEL (reference sequence). The CDR3 DNA sequence: TGTGCCAGCAGCCAGGCAGGGGATAACTATGGCTACACCTTC. It is translated as CASSQAGDNYGYTF.

The CDR3, as DNA: TGTGCCAGCAGCCAAGACGTAGGACAGGGGGGAAATCAGCCCCAGCATTTT. It specifies CASSQDVGQGGNQPQHF. The V gene is TRBV4-2, the J gene TRBJ1-5; TRBD1 matches at 10 bases. Germline V gene data show CDR1 as LGHNA and CDR2 as YNFKEQ. The CDR3 is 17 residues long. V lost 0 bases, J lost 4 bases, and 6 bases stayed unmatched.